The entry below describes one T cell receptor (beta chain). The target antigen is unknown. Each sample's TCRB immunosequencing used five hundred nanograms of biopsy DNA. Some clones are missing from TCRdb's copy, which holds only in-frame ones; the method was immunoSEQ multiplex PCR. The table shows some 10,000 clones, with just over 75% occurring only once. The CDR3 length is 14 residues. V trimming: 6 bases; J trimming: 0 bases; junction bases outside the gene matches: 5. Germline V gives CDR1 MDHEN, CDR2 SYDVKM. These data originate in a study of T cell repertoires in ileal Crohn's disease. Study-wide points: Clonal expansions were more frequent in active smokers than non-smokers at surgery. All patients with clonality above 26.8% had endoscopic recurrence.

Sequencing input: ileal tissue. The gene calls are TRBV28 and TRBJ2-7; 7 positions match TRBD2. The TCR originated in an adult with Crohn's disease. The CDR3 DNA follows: TGTGCCAGCAGGAGGACTAGGAACTCCTACGAGCAGTACTTC. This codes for CASRRTRNSYEQYF. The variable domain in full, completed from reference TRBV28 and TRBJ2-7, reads DVKVTQSSRYLVKRTGEKVFLECVQDMDHENMFWYRQDPGLGLRLIYFSYDVKMKEKGDIPEGYSVSREKKERFSLILESASTNQTSMYLCASRRTRNSYEQYFGPGTRLTVT.